A single sample is the source of the 5 T cell receptor beta chains below, sequenced in a study of low-dose radiotherapy and immunotherapy resistance in tumors. Alpha and beta chains were covered, as first-strand cDNA relied on TRAV- and TRBV-specific primers. Amplification, which lasted approximately 19 PCR cycles, used a constant-region primer and V-primer adapter to amplify TCRs. Using its own MiXCR run on the reads, TCRdb lists one record per CDR3 protein. The table has roughly 10,000 distinct CDR3 sequences, roughly two thirds seen once; the top ten hold 10% to 15%. These receptors originate from a human donor with advanced metastatic prostate, ovarian, gallbladder or colorectal cancer (not recorded which). This table probably holds off-target reads from a library built for another chain.

The rearrangement joins TRBV5-1 to TRBJ1-1; D might be TRBD1 (5 bases). V was trimmed by 0 bases and J by 3 bases, leaving 12 bases between them. The CDR3 is 15 residues long. The V gene's germline CDR1 is SGHRS and CDR2 YFSETQ. Written as DNA, the CDR3 is TGCGCCAGCAGCTTGGTGGGGCGGTTTCACACTGAAGCTTTCTTT. It encodes CASSLVGRFHTEAFF. The variable domain in full, with the rest retrieved from reference TRBV5-1 and TRBJ1-1, is KAGVTQTPRYLIKTRGQQVTLSCSPISGHRSVSWYQQTPGQGLQFLFEYFSETQRNKGNFPGRFSGRQFSNSRSEMNVSTLELGDSALYLCASSLVGRFHTEAFFGQGTRLTVV.

This chain joins TRBV12-3 or TRBV12-4 and TRBJ2-1, with D perhaps TRBD2 (5 bases). Trimming removed 6 bases from V and 6 bases from J, with 12 bases in between. CDR3 size: 13 residues. CDR3: CASSPPSSNEQFF. The CDR3 DNA reads as TGTGCCAGCAGCCCCCCTAGCAGCAATGAGCAGTTCTTC.

This clonotype appeared a few times. The J gene is TRBJ2-7, the V gene TRBV18, with D tentatively TRBD1 or TRBD2 (5 bases each). This CDR3 comprises 16 residues. V was trimmed by 1 base and J by 3 bases, leaving 16 bases between them. In germline, CDR1 is KGHSH, CDR2 LQKENI. CDR3 in amino acids: CASSPLQGIGDYEQYF. DNA of the CDR3: TGTGCCAGCTCACCACTGCAGGGAATCGGGGACTACGAGCAGTACTTC.

This chain links TRBV11-2 with TRBJ1-6; maybe TRBD1 (6 bases). Germline CDR1 is SGHAT and CDR2 is FQNNGV. The CDR3 is 16 amino acids. V was cut by 5 bases and J by 2 bases, with 13 bases left in between. The CDR3 DNA follows: TGTGCCAGCAGCCCCATGCGGACAGCCTATAATTCACCCCTCCACTTT. It is translated as CASSPMRTAYNSPLHF.

The V call is TRBV6-2 or TRBV6-3, the J call TRBJ2-3; D is undetermined. Deletions cut 5 bases from V and 2 bases from J, with 11 bases between. The CDR3 spans 14 residues. Germline assignment: CDR1 MNHEY and CDR2 SVGEGT. The CDR3 coding sequence is TGTGCCAGCAGTGGCGACTCCCTCACAGATACGCAGTATTTT. Its protein is CASSGDSLTDTQYF.